These 25 T cell receptor beta chains came from one sample sequenced in a study of T cell responses to AZD1222 COVID-19 vaccine. Profiled with immunoSEQ multiplex PCR; TCRdb holds only in-frame clones, not every one. The sample has 70,000 to 95,000 clones; around nine tenths are singletons. The material sequenced was peripheral blood, taken on day 0 of MenACWY control vaccination. These receptors were obtained from an adult in good health.

The CDR3 spells CASSSGTGSGANVLTF. The CDR3 DNA reads as TGTGCCAGTAGTAGCGGGACAGGGAGTGGGGCCAACGTCCTGACTTTC. The gene calls are TRBV19 and TRBJ2-6, with TRBD1 matching over 9 bases. The CDR3 has 16 residues. Germline V gives CDR1 LNHDA, CDR2 SQIVND (reference sequence). V dropped 4 bases and J dropped 3; count of bases not matched to a gene: 4.

The V call is TRBV9, the J call TRBJ1-2; maybe TRBD1 (5 bases). The CDR3 extends over 14 amino acids. V was cut by 0 bases and J by 4 bases, with 10 bases left in between. In germline, CDR1 is SGDLS, CDR2 YYNGEE. The CDR3 sequence is CASSVEQAPYGYTF. The CDR3 DNA follows: TGTGCCAGCAGCGTAGAACAGGCACCCTATGGCTACACCTTC.

The genes are TRBV7-2 and TRBJ1-1, with a tentative D call TRBD1 (5 bases). Germline V gives CDR1 SGHTA, CDR2 FQGNSA. Trimming took 4 bases from V and 7 from J, leaving 10 bases between them. The CDR3 consists of 12 residues. CDR3 nucleotides: TGTGCCAGCAGCTACGGACACTATGAAGCTTTCTTT. Protein: CASSYGHYEAFF.

The chain joins TRBV27 to TRBJ2-7; unclear D gene. The CDR3 is 16 amino acids. Germline V lookup: CDR1 MNHEY, CDR2 SMNVEV (reference sequence). V was shortened by 6 bases and J by 3 bases, with 21 bases between the two germline ends. This chain's CDR3 is CASSFLGSSGVYEQYF. CDR3 in DNA: TGTGCCAGCAGCTTCTTAGGGTCGTCGGGTGTCTACGAGCAGTACTTC.

V and J are TRBV7-9 and TRBJ1-4; 8 positions agree with TRBD1. CDR3 length: 13 residues. The V gene's germline CDR1 is SEHNR and CDR2 FQNEAQ (reference sequence). The junction had 2 bases not matched to a gene; V was cut back by 3 bases and J by 8 bases. The DNA of the CDR3 is TGTGCCAGCAGCTTCTCAGGGGGCGAAAAACTGTTTTTT. This gives the protein CASSFSGGEKLFF. Full variable domain (rest looked up from reference TRBV7-9 and TRBJ1-4): DTGVSQNPRHKITKRGQNVTFRCDPISEHNRLYWYRQTLGQGPEFLTYFQNEAQLEKSRLLSDRFSAERPKGSFSTLEIQRTEQGDSAMYLCASSFSGGEKLFFGSGTQLSVL.

The V and J genes are TRBV28 and TRBJ1-5; 8 bases align to TRBD1. With 5 bases clipped from V and 4 bases from J, the junction kept 10 bases outside the gene matches. The CDR3 has 16 residues. The germline gives CDR1 MDHEN, CDR2 SYDVKM. CDR3 protein: CASSAGGAGPNQPQHF. In nucleotides, the CDR3 is TGTGCCAGCAGTGCAGGGGGCGCGGGTCCAAATCAGCCCCAGCATTTT.

V and J are TRBV7-9 and TRBJ2-7, with D perhaps being TRBD1 or TRBD2 (5 bases each). V gave up 4 bases and J gave up 2 bases, with 21 bases separating them. Germline-derived CDR1 and CDR2 are SEHNR and FQNEAQ (reference sequence). The CDR3 contains 17 residues. CDR3 region: CASSSSRDGNKTYEQYF. The CDR3 DNA reads as TGTGCCAGCAGCTCGTCCCGGGACGGGAACAAGACCTACGAGCAGTACTTC.

The CDR3 protein is CASSYRSGADQPQHF. The DNA for the CDR3 is TGTGCCAGCAGTTACCGGTCAGGGGCGGATCAGCCCCAGCATTTT. V gene TRBV6-2 or TRBV6-3 combines with J gene TRBJ1-5, with TRBD1 as a possible D gene (6 bases). The germline V and J ends were trimmed by 2 bases and 5 bases, with 13 bases remaining between them. Germline assignment: CDR1 MNHEY and CDR2 SVGEGT. The CDR3 length is 15 residues.

This chain uses TRBV30 with TRBJ1-1; D not certain. The V end lost 0 bases, the J end lost 5 bases, and 10 bases lay between the germline ends. Per the germline V gene, CDR1 is GTSNPN and CDR2 is SVGIG (reference sequence). The CDR3 loop spans 13 amino acids. CDR3 protein: CAWSVSGRTEAFF. The CDR3 DNA reads TGTGCCTGGAGTGTCTCGGGGAGGACTGAAGCTTTCTTT.

The V gene is TRBV11-3, the J gene TRBJ2-1; no firm D call. V shed 2 bases and J shed 5 bases, with 10 bases lying between them. CDR1 is SGHNT, CDR2 YENEEA, per germline. The CDR3 is made up of 14 amino acids. CDR3 nucleotides: TGTGCCAGCAGCTTATCGCCTGGTAACAATGAGCAGTTCTTC. It encodes CASSLSPGNNEQFF.

This chain joins TRBV5-4 and TRBJ1-6, with D perhaps matching TRBD1 (6 bases). This CDR3 region has 15 residues. Germline V gene sequence: CDR1 SGHNT, CDR2 YYREEE (reference sequence). Trimming took off 4 bases at V and 6 bases at J, with 14 bases between the two ends. The CDR3 DNA follows: TGTGCCAGCAGCCCGGCGACGGGGGCTAATTCACCCCTCCACTTT. Its protein is CASSPATGANSPLHF.

The J gene is TRBJ2-2, the V gene TRBV2, with 7 positions matching TRBD2. Germline V gene lookup returns CDR1 SNHLY and CDR2 FYNNEI. V gave up 5 bases and J gave up 3 bases; unmatched junction bases: 12. The CDR3 extends over 17 amino acids. CDR3 sequence: CASSHFGGGADTGELFF. The CDR3 region has the DNA TGTGCCAGCAGTCACTTTGGGGGAGGGGCCGACACCGGGGAGCTGTTTTTT.

This clone appeared once. CDR3 DNA: TGTGCCAGTAGTATATTGGCCGGGGGGCCCTACGAGCAGTACTTC. Protein: CASSILAGGPYEQYF. The rearrangement uses TRBV19 and TRBJ2-7; D may be TRBD2 (7 bases). In germline, CDR1 is LNHDA, CDR2 SQIVND (reference sequence). The length of the CDR3 is 15 residues. V was pared by 2 bases and J by 2 bases, with 13 bases between. Together with reference TRBV19 and TRBJ2-7, the CDR3 gives the full variable domain: DGGITQSPKYLFRKEGQNVTLSCEQNLNHDAMYWYRQDPGQGLRLIYYSQIVNDFQKGDIAEGYSVSREKKESFPLTVTSAQKNPTAFYLCASSILAGGPYEQYFGPGTRLTVT.

The V gene is TRBV18, the J gene TRBJ2-3; 11 nucleotides align to TRBD2. The length of the CDR3 is 15 residues. CDR1 is KGHSH, CDR2 LQKENI, per germline. Trimming at V came to 4 bases and at J to 4 bases, leaving 4 bases not matched to a gene. CDR3 nucleotide sequence: TGTGCCAGCTCACTAACTAGCGGGGGTTCAGATACGCAGTATTTT. Protein product: CASSLTSGGSDTQYF.

This clone was seen a single time. The J gene is TRBJ2-5, the V gene TRBV5-1; 12 nucleotides agree with TRBD1. Germline CDR1 and CDR2: SGHRS and YFSETQ. With 0 bases clipped from V and 4 bases from J, the junction kept 7 bases outside the gene matches. The CDR3 spans 17 residues. In nucleotides, the CDR3 is TGCGCCAGCAGCTTGGCGGGACAGGGGGCGAATGGAGAGACCCAGTACTTC. Its protein product is CASSLAGQGANGETQYF.

The chain couples TRBV6-1 to TRBJ2-1; 8 bases fit TRBD2. This CDR3 region has 16 residues. The J segment lost 8 bases and the V segment lost 4 bases, leaving 13 bases of the junction unmatched. Germline-derived CDR1 and CDR2 are MNHNS and SASEGT. CDR3 sequence: CASSASGTRIRDEQFF. In DNA, the CDR3 is TGTGCCAGCAGTGCTTCCGGGACTAGGATAAGGGATGAGCAGTTCTTC.

This chain connects TRBV9 to TRBJ1-6; D call uncertain. The CDR3 has 13 amino acids. Trimming removed 0 bases from V and 7 bases from J, with 5 bases in between. In germline, CDR1 is SGDLS, CDR2 YYNGEE. The CDR3 nucleotides read TGTGCCAGCAGCGTAGAGGTCAATTCACCCCTCCACTTT. Encoded protein: CASSVEVNSPLHF. Looking up the rest from reference TRBV9 and TRBJ1-6 gives the full variable domain: DSGVTQTPKHLITATGQRVTLRCSPRSGDLSVYWYQQSLDQGLQFLIQYYNGEERAKGNILERFSAQQFPDLHSELNLSSLELGDSALYFCASSVEVNSPLHFGNGTRLTVT.

The rearrangement uses TRBV12-3 or TRBV12-4 and TRBJ2-2; D remains unclear. Between the trimmed V and J ends, which lost 6 bases and 3 bases, there was a span of 5 bases. This CDR3 spans 12 amino acids. The CDR3: CASRIDTGELFF. CDR3 DNA: TGTGCCAGCAGGATAGACACCGGGGAGCTGTTTTTT.

The J gene is TRBJ2-3, the V gene TRBV3-1 (or the pseudogene TRBV3-2); no reliable D call. The germline V gene has CDR1 LGHDT and CDR2 YNNKEL (reference sequence). Trimming shortened V by 7 bases and J by 8 bases, and 13 bases separated the two germline ends. The CDR3 extends over 12 amino acids. The CDR3 bases are TGTGCCAGCACCTCGAACATGGGTACGCAGTATTTT. This codes for CASTSNMGTQYF.

This chain uses TRBV4-3 with TRBJ2-3; 11 positions agree with TRBD2. This CDR3 contains 19 residues. Germline CDR1 LGHNA, CDR2 YSLEER. Unmatched junction bases numbered 13, after V lost 1 base and J lost 4 bases. The CDR3 DNA reads TGCGCCAGCAGCCAAGGCTATAGCGGGGGGGCCGTTTTTGCAGATACGCAGTATTTT. Amino acid sequence: CASSQGYSGGAVFADTQYF.

V is TRBV3-1 (or the pseudogene TRBV3-2) and J is TRBJ1-4; 8 positions match TRBD1. The junction had 4 bases not matched to a gene; V was cut back by 0 bases and J by 7 bases. The CDR3 runs 15 residues. The germline V gene encodes CDR1 LGHDT and CDR2 YNNKEL (reference sequence). CDR3 nucleotides: TGTGCCAGCAGCCAAGATATACAGGGGGGTGAAAAACTGTTTTTT. This translates into CASSQDIQGGEKLFF.

The CDR3 sequence: CASSQLQGSNTEAFF. The DNA for the CDR3 is TGCGCCAGCAGCCAGCTTCAGGGGTCGAACACTGAAGCTTTCTTT. The V call is TRBV4-1, the J call TRBJ1-1; tentative D call: TRBD1 (6 bases). The CDR3 is 15 residues long. Germline CDR1 and CDR2: MGHRA and YSYEKL. V lost 3 bases, J lost 1 base, and 12 bases lay in between.

The chain combines TRBV6-6 with TRBJ1-2, with 10 nucleotides matching TRBD1. The germline CDR1 and CDR2 sequences are MNHNY and SVGAGI (reference sequence). The CDR3 totals 14 residues. J lost 5 bases, V lost 6 bases, and 6 bases had no gene match. CDR3 nucleotides: TGTGCCAGCAGGTCGGGACAGGGGTTTTATGGCTACACCTTC. Translated: CASRSGQGFYGYTF.

This chain connects TRBV12-3 or TRBV12-4 to TRBJ1-5; D gene unclear. V was cut by 7 bases and J by 8 bases, with 12 bases left in between. The CDR3 spans 12 residues. DNA of the CDR3: TGTGCCAGCACCCCGGGCCAGGAGCCCCAGCATTTT. As protein: CASTPGQEPQHF.

The J gene is TRBJ1-5, the V gene TRBV2; TRBD1 matches at 12 bases. The junction had 5 bases not matched to a gene; V was cut back by 8 bases and J by 6 bases. CDR1 is SNHLY and CDR2 is FYNNEI in the germline V gene. CDR3 length: 14 residues. The CDR3 coding sequence is TGTGCCAGCGCCGGGACAGGGGGCCTTCAGCCCCAGCATTTT. This sequence encodes CASAGTGGLQPQHF.